This T cell receptor (beta chain) derives from a study of cytomegalovirus exposure and HLA in healthy donors. Details on this clone: What it binds is not known.

PCR amplification relied on 60 Vbeta primers (plus 13 Jbeta primers). Data came from immunoSEQ multiplex PCR; TCRdb stores just in-frame clones and leaves some out. The sample carries about 120,000 clones, 77% recorded once. The CDR3 spans 15 residues. The V gene's germline CDR1 is SGHVS and CDR2 FNYEAQ. V lost 5 bases to trimming and J lost 1 base; unmatched junction nucleotides: 5. Findings of the study overall: 87-base-pair reads could not separate some V segments, including TRBV6-2 and TRBV6-3. In vitro testing confirmed three CMV-associated chains as specific for CMV antigens. It was reported in a later analysis that an Asian-associated ancestry cluster showed fewer N-insertions than the approximately 700-donor mean. Sequencing likely generated an artifact that appeared as a cluster of highly shared sequence variants.

J is TRBJ1-1 and V is TRBV7-6; TRBD1 aligns across 9 bases. The TCR originated in a man aged 40-49 years in good health and CMV-seropositive. The specimen was PBMCs. CDR3 in DNA: TGTGCCAGCAGCCCGGGGACAGGGTGGAACACTGAAGCTTTCTTT. It encodes CASSPGTGWNTEAFF. The full variable domain, its missing parts supplied by reference TRBV7-6 and TRBJ1-1, is GAGVSQSPRYKVTKRGQDVALRCDPISGHVSLYWYRQALGQGPEFLTYFNYEAQQDKSGLPNDRFSAERPEGSISTLTIQRTEQRDSAMYRCASSPGTGWNTEAFFGQGTRLTVV.